The entry that follows covers one T cell receptor (beta chain) sequence. Source study methods: Reference gene primer amplification gave estimated nucleated cell counts. Assay: immunoSEQ multiplex PCR; the TCRdb copy retains only in-frame clones and omits some. That table supplies the V and J calls and clone size; D and trimming were determined from the DNA. The table shows 30,000 to 35,000 clones, with approximately 82% occurring only once. The V end lost 6 bases, the J end lost 9 bases, and 15 bases lay between the germline ends. The CDR3 sequence is 12 residues long. This entry comes from a study of blood T cell repertoires in COVID-19. Overall study: The United States, Italy and Spain provided the acute and convalescent COVID-19 samples. Sources were T cells, B-cell-depleted T cells, or PBMCs; the material itself was cDNA or gDNA.

This chain uses TRBV12-3 or TRBV12-4 with TRBJ2-7; D gene ambiguous. The TCR sequence derives from a woman between 55 and 75 years old with acute or convalescent COVID-19. Material: peripheral blood. The CDR3 protein is CASSLSGERQYF. In nucleotides, the CDR3 is TGTGCCAGCAGCCTTAGTGGTGAGAGGCAGTACTTC.